These 32 T cell receptor beta chains were sequenced from one sample in a study of shared clonotypes between healthy human individuals. TCRdb keeps only in-frame clones here, not all; method: immunoSEQ multiplex PCR. The table shows over 2 million clones, with roughly 95% occurring only once. Sequenced material: naive CD4+ T cells sorted from blood. Documented subset: CD45RA+ positively selected. Receptors were obtained from a man aged 18-30 years in good health.

This clone has only one observation. The rearrangement uses TRBV6-5 and TRBJ2-7, with a weak D call TRBD1 (6 bases). CDR1 MNHEY and CDR2 SVGAGI come from the germline V gene. V lost 4 bases, J lost 8 bases, and 12 bases lay in between. CDR3 size: 12 residues. The CDR3: CASSFDRDKQYF. In nucleotides, the CDR3 is TGTGCCAGCAGTTTCGACCGGGACAAGCAGTACTTC.

V and J are TRBV10-1 and TRBJ2-3; D is possibly TRBD1 (5 bases). The CDR3 is 15 residues long. V was clipped by 4 bases and J by 0 bases, with 11 bases between them. Per the germline V gene, CDR1 is WNHNN and CDR2 is SYGVQD (reference sequence). The DNA of the CDR3 is TGCGCCAGCAGTGCAGCGACAGCGAGCACAGATACGCAGTATTTT. The encoded protein is CASSAATASTDTQYF.

In regard to this clone: The sample holds other DNA sequences that translate to the same CDR3. V usage is TRBV30 and J usage is TRBJ1-2; perhaps TRBD1 as D (5 bases). V dropped 2 bases and J dropped 6 bases, with 7 bases sitting between them. Germline V CDR1 and CDR2: GTSNPN, SVGIG (reference sequence). The CDR3 totals 11 residues. CDR3 sequence (DNA): TGTGCCTGGAGTAGAGGGGATGGCTACACCTTC. Protein product: CAWSRGDGYTF.

The rearrangement links TRBV5-1 to TRBJ1-6; tentatively, D is TRBD1 (6 bases). From germline, CDR1 is SGHRS and CDR2 YFSETQ. This CDR3 region has 16 residues. The germline V and J ends were trimmed by 6 bases and 6 bases, with 19 bases remaining between them. CDR3: CASTQGGGRINSPLHF. The CDR3 nucleotides read TGCGCCAGCACCCAAGGAGGGGGGCGAATTAATTCACCCCTCCACTTT.

This chain joins TRBV10-3 and TRBJ2-3, with 7 bases aligning to TRBD2. Germline V gives CDR1 ENHRY, CDR2 SYGVKD. Unmatched junction bases numbered 12, after V lost 1 base and J lost 8 bases. The CDR3 has 16 residues. DNA of the CDR3: TGTGCCATCAGTGAGTTAGAGCGGGGTCAAGCGGGTACGCAGTATTTT. It yields the protein CAISELERGQAGTQYF.

The chain has TRBV30 and TRBJ1-1, with no clear D. Germline V gene lookup returns CDR1 GTSNPN and CDR2 SVGIG (reference sequence). The CDR3 runs 16 residues. Trimming stripped 0 bases from V and 2 bases from J, with 16 bases between. The chain's CDR3 is CAWSVLQGKTNTEAFF. CDR3 DNA: TGTGCCTGGAGTGTACTTCAAGGGAAGACCAACACTGAAGCTTTCTTT.

The chain carries TRBV7-9 and TRBJ2-1, with 13 nucleotides matching TRBD2. V lost 5 bases to trimming and J lost 14 bases; unmatched junction nucleotides: 9. CDR3 size: 14 residues. CDR1 SEHNR and CDR2 FQNEAQ come from the germline V gene (reference sequence). The CDR3 DNA reads as TGTGCCAGCAGCCCATTAACTAGCGGGAGGGTAGAGTTCTTC. Translating it yields CASSPLTSGRVEFF.

The genes are TRBV7-2 and TRBJ1-2; 7 nucleotides line up with TRBD1. The germline V gene encodes CDR1 SGHTA and CDR2 FQGNSA. The CDR3 spans 14 residues. The junction had 7 bases not matched to a gene; V was cut back by 5 bases and J by 4 bases. The CDR3 bases are TGTGCCAGCAGCCAGGGACAGTTCTTCTATGGCTACACCTTC. Its protein product is CASSQGQFFYGYTF.

The chain joins TRBV7-2 to TRBJ1-1; TRBD1 is a possible D gene (5 bases). Germline assignment: CDR1 SGHTA and CDR2 FQGNSA. CDR3 length equals 17 residues. V lost 5 bases to trimming and J lost 0 bases, with 19 bases between them. CDR3 coding DNA: TGTGCCAGCAGCATAGGAGGGGTCGTTCTCATGAACACTGAAGCTTTCTTT. Translated: CASSIGGVVLMNTEAFF.

This clone was counted only a few times. The sample carries other DNA sequences with the same CDR3. J is TRBJ2-7 and V is TRBV6-5, with 10 bases that match TRBD1. Germline V gene data show CDR1 as MNHEY and CDR2 as SVGAGI. There are 15 residues in the CDR3. The J segment lost 1 base and the V segment lost 4 bases, leaving 4 bases of the junction unmatched. DNA of the CDR3: TGTGCCAGCAGTTTCCGGGACAGGGGTTCCTACGAGCAGTACTTC. Encoded protein: CASSFRDRGSYEQYF.

The rearrangement links TRBV18 to TRBJ2-7; D is possibly TRBD2 (6 bases). Per the germline V gene, CDR1 is KGHSH and CDR2 is LQKENI. V lost 0 bases and J 2 bases, leaving 14 bases between the germline ends. The CDR3 consists of 16 residues. In DNA, the CDR3 is TGTGCCAGCTCACCACCGATTTCGGAGGGGCCCTACGAGCAGTACTTC. As protein: CASSPPISEGPYEQYF.

This chain connects TRBV30 to TRBJ2-7; the D is unclear. From germline, CDR1 is GTSNPN and CDR2 SVGIG (reference sequence). Trimming left V 0 bases short and J 4 bases short, with 10 bases between. CDR3 size: 13 residues. CDR3 protein: CAWSVSPPYEQYF. The DNA of the CDR3 is TGTGCCTGGAGTGTCTCCCCACCGTACGAGCAGTACTTC.

The chain uses TRBV20-1 and TRBJ2-1; no definite D call. CDR1 and CDR2 (germline): DFQATT, SNEGSKA (reference sequence). This CDR3 is built from 11 residues. V gave up 6 bases and J gave up 12 bases, with 15 bases separating them. This CDR3 reads CSASFSLSQFF. Written as DNA, the CDR3 is TGCAGTGCCTCCTTTTCTTTGTCGCAGTTCTTC.

J is TRBJ2-3 and V is TRBV5-1, with unresolved D. Germline V gene data show CDR1 as SGHRS and CDR2 as YFSETQ. CDR3 length equals 16 residues. The V and J ends lost 0 bases and 0 bases respectively, with 11 bases between them. CDR3 nucleotide sequence: TGCGCCAGCAGCTTGGATGGCGGAGCTAGCACAGATACGCAGTATTTT. This codes for CASSLDGGASTDTQYF.

This chain joins TRBV27 and TRBJ2-1; a weak D match, TRBD1 (5 bases). This CDR3 is built from 13 residues. CDR1 MNHEY and CDR2 SMNVEV come from the germline V gene (reference sequence). Trimming pared 5 bases from V and 9 bases from J, leaving 14 bases between. In DNA form, the CDR3 reads TGTGCCAGCAGTAGGGGTTACCCCGTTGAGCAGTTCTTC. Translation: CASSRGYPVEQFF.

The J gene is TRBJ2-1, the V gene TRBV18; 10 positions agree with TRBD1. Germline-derived CDR1 and CDR2 are KGHSH and LQKENI. The V gene end was trimmed by 0 bases and the J gene end by 2 bases; junction bases not matched to a gene: 1. CDR3 length equals 16 residues. Here the CDR3 reads CASSPPTGGPYNEQFF. The CDR3 DNA reads TGTGCCAGCTCACCACCGACAGGGGGCCCCTACAATGAGCAGTTCTTC.

V usage is TRBV2 and J usage is TRBJ1-5, with D maybe TRBD1 (6 bases). This CDR3 has 15 amino acids. Germline CDR1 and CDR2: SNHLY and FYNNEI. V lost 3 bases to trimming and J lost 0 bases, with 9 bases between them. CDR3 coding DNA: TGTGCCAGCAGTGAGGACAGCCATAGCAATCAGCCCCAGCATTTT. Protein sequence: CASSEDSHSNQPQHF.

The chain has TRBV7-5 and TRBJ1-6. TRBV7-5 is labeled a pseudogene. This CDR3 has 13 amino acids. The CDR3 DNA reads as TGTGCCAGAAGCTTACTAGGGTGGGGGGCCCTCCACTTT. Protein product: CARSLLGWGALHF.

This chain uses TRBV7-2 with TRBJ2-3, with TRBD1 matching 7 bases. Germline V lookup: CDR1 SGHTA, CDR2 FQGNSA. V shed 5 bases and J 6 bases; nucleotides not matched to a gene: 8. This CDR3 contains 14 residues. The CDR3 bases are TGTGCCAGCAGCAGAGGACAGGATACGGATACGCAGTATTTT. Translated, it gives CASSRGQDTDTQYF.

The chain joins TRBV6-1 to TRBJ2-4; possibly TRBD2 for D (7 bases). The V end was cut by 3 bases, the J end by 9 bases, with 12 bases between. The CDR3 is made up of 13 amino acids. Germline V gene lookup returns CDR1 MNHNS and CDR2 SASEGT. CDR3 in amino acids: CASSDVRGRIQYF. CDR3 DNA sequence: TGTGCCAGCAGTGATGTGCGGGGGCGCATTCAGTACTTC.

For this clone: Other DNA sequences from this sample encode an identical CDR3 as well. The V gene is TRBV19, the J gene TRBJ2-7; 7 nucleotides match TRBD1. This CDR3 has 14 amino acids. The V segment lost 3 bases and the J segment 2 bases; nucleotides outside the gene matches: 4. Germline V lookup: CDR1 LNHDA, CDR2 SQIVND (reference sequence). The CDR3 loop reads CASSITGTAYEQYF. The DNA for the CDR3 is TGTGCCAGTAGTATCACCGGGACAGCCTACGAGCAGTACTTC.

The rearrangement links TRBV7-2 to TRBJ1-4; D unclear. This CDR3 contains 15 residues. V was pared by 2 bases and J by 7 bases, with 14 bases between. Germline loops: CDR1 SGHTA, CDR2 FQGNSA. For the CDR3, the DNA is TGTGCCAGCAGCTTACTGGGGAGGCCTGGTGAAAAACTGTTTTTT. Protein sequence: CASSLLGRPGEKLFF.

The chain recombines TRBV30 with TRBJ2-7; tentatively, D is TRBD1 (6 bases). Trimming cost V 3 bases and J 0 bases, with 12 bases left between them. The CDR3 totals 14 residues. Germline CDR1 reads GTSNPN; CDR2 reads SVGIG (reference sequence). The CDR3 DNA reads as TGTGCCTGGAGGGGATGGGGGCGCTCCTACGAGCAGTACTTC. Its protein product is CAWRGWGRSYEQYF.

The chain links TRBV23-1 to TRBJ2-7; TRBD1 matches 7 bases. TRBV23-1 is marked as an open reading frame, function uncertain. Unmatched junction bases numbered 4, after V lost 2 bases and J lost 3 bases. CDR3 size: 14 residues. The CDR3 DNA sequence: TGCGCCAGCAGTCAAAAACGGGACAGCTACGAGCAGTACTTC. Its protein product is CASSQKRDSYEQYF.

The chain uses TRBV7-9 and TRBJ1-3; maybe TRBD1 (6 bases). The germline gives CDR1 SEHNR, CDR2 FQNEAQ (reference sequence). The V and J ends lost 5 bases and 0 bases respectively, with 14 bases between them. The CDR3 runs to 16 residues. CDR3 in DNA: TGTGCCAGCAGCCAAAGGGACACTAGCTCTGGAAACACCATATATTTT. It yields the protein CASSQRDTSSGNTIYF.

The CDR3 is CASSLLAGAVRETQYF. DNA for the CDR3: TGTGCCAGCAGTTTACTAGCGGGGGCTGTACGAGAGACCCAGTACTTC. This chain links TRBV27 with TRBJ2-5, with 10 bases aligning to TRBD2. The CDR3 sequence is 16 residues long. The germline V gene encodes CDR1 MNHEY and CDR2 SMNVEV (reference sequence). J gave up 4 bases and V 2 bases, and 7 bases lay outside the gene matches.

The chain links TRBV10-2 to TRBJ2-7; 7 nucleotides agree with TRBD2. Trimming at V came to 2 bases and at J to 0 bases, leaving 7 bases not matched to a gene. This CDR3 is 16 amino acids long. CDR1 and CDR2 from the germline V gene are WSHSY and SAAADI. The CDR3 reads CASSEPLAEFSYEQYF. The CDR3 DNA sequence: TGCGCCAGCAGTGAGCCCCTAGCGGAGTTCTCCTACGAGCAGTACTTC.

The chain links TRBV19 to TRBJ2-2; a possible D gene is TRBD1 (6 bases). The CDR3 has 14 residues. Germline V gene lookup returns CDR1 LNHDA and CDR2 SQIVND (reference sequence). Trimming removed 10 bases from V and 0 bases from J, with 12 bases in between. CDR3 loop: CAIAGQTNTGELFF. The DNA of the CDR3 is TGTGCCATTGCTGGACAGACGAACACCGGGGAGCTGTTTTTT.

The chain couples TRBV2 to TRBJ2-7; D is uncertain. Germline V gene data show CDR1 as SNHLY and CDR2 as FYNNEI. This CDR3 has 13 residues. Between the trimmed V and J ends, which lost 4 bases and 1 base, there was a span of 8 bases. CDR3 amino acids: CASSVAASYEQYF. CDR3 DNA: TGTGCCAGCAGTGTGGCAGCTTCCTACGAGCAGTACTTC.

Of note for this clone: The identical CDR3 is also encoded by other nucleotide sequences in the sample. The rearrangement uses TRBV27 and TRBJ1-6, with D uncertain. Trimming took off 3 bases at V and 7 bases at J, with 4 bases between the two ends. The germline V gene has CDR1 MNHEY and CDR2 SMNVEV (reference sequence). This CDR3 has 12 residues. The CDR3 region is CASSFLNSPLHF. In nucleotides, the CDR3 is TGTGCCAGCAGTTTTTTGAATTCACCCCTCCACTTT.

The V and J genes are TRBV7-2 and TRBJ2-3; possible D gene TRBD2, 5 bases. V was shortened by 6 bases and J by 6 bases, with 10 bases between the two germline ends. The germline CDR1 and CDR2 sequences are SGHTA and FQGNSA. The CDR3 sequence is 12 residues long. CDR3 in amino acids: CASSPPGDTQYF. DNA of the CDR3: TGTGCCAGCAGTCCACCGGGGGATACGCAGTATTTT.

The chain has TRBV7-9 and TRBJ1-5, with 7 bases matching TRBD1. CDR3 size: 14 residues. CDR1 SEHNR and CDR2 FQNEAQ come from the germline V gene (reference sequence). Trimming cost V 3 bases and J 5 bases; bases outside gene matches: 4. Here the CDR3 DNA reads TGTGCCAGCAGCTTCGGGACAGCGGATCAGCCCCAGCATTTT. Its protein product is CASSFGTADQPQHF.